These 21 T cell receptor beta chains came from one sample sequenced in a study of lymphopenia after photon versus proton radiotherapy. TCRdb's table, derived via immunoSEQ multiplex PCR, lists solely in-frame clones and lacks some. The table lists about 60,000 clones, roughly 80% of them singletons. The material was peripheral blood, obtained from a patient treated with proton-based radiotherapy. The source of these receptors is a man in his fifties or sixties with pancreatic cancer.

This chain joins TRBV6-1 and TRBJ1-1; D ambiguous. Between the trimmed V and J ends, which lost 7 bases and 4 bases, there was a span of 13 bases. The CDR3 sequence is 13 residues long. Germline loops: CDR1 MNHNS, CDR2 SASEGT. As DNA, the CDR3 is TGTGCCAGCATTTTAGGCGGAGGCACTGAAGCTTTCTTT. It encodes CASILGGGTEAFF.

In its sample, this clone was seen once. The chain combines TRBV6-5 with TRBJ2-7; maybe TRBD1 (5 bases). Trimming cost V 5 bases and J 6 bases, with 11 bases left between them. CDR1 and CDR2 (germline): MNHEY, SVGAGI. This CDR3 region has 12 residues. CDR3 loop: CASSQGNGEQYF. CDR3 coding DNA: TGTGCCAGCAGTCAGGGAAACGGCGAGCAGTACTTC.

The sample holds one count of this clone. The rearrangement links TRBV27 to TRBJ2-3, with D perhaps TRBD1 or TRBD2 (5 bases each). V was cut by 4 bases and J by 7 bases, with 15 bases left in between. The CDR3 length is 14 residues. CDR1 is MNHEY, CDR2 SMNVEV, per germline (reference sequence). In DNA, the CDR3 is TGTGCCAGCAGTTCCCGGGACCCGGCGCATACGCAGTATTTT. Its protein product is CASSSRDPAHTQYF.

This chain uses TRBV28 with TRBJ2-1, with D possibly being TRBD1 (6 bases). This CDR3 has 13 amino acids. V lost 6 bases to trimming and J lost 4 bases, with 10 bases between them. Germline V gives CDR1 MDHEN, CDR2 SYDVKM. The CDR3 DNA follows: TGTGCCAGCAGCCAAGGGACATACAATGAGCAGTTCTTC. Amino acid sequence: CASSQGTYNEQFF.

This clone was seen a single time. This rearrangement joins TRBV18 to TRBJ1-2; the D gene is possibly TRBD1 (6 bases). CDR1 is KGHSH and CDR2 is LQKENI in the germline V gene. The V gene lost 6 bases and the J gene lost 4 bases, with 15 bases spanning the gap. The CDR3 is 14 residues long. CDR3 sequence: CASSPGGLPYGYTF. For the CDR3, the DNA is TGTGCCAGCTCCCCGGGGGGCCTCCCCTATGGCTACACCTTC.

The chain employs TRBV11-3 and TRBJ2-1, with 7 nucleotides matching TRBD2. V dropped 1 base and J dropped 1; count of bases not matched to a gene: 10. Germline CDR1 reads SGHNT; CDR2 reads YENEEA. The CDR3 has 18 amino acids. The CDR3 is CASSLGQKRGSSYNEQFF. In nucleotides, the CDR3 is TGTGCCAGCAGCTTAGGTCAAAAGCGGGGATCGTCCTACAATGAGCAGTTCTTC. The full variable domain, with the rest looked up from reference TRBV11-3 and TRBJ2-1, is EAGVVQSPRYKIIEKKQPVAFWCNPISGHNTLYWYLQNLGQGPELLIRYENEEAVDDSQLPKDRFSAERLKGVDSTLKIQPAELGDSAVYLCASSLGQKRGSSYNEQFFGPGTRLTVL.

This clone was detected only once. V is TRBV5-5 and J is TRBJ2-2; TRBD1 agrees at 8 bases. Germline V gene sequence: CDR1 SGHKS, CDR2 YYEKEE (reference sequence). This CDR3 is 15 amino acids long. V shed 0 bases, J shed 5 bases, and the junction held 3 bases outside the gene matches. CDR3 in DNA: TGTGCCAGCAGCTTGGGGACAGGGTATACCGGGGAGCTGTTTTTT. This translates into CASSLGTGYTGELFF.

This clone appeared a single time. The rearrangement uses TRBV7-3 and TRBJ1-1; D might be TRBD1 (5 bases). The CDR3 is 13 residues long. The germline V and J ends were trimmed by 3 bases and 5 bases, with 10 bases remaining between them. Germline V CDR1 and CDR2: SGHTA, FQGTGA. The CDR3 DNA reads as TGTGCCAGCAGCTTCGGGGGGGTAACTGAAGCTTTCTTT. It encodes CASSFGGVTEAFF.

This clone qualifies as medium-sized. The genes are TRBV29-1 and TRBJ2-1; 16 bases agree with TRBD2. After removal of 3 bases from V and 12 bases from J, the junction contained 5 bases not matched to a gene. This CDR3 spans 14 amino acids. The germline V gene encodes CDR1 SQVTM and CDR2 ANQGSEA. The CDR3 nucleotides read TGCAGCGTTGAGGGACTAGCGGGAGGGCCGGCGCAGTTCTTC. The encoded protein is CSVEGLAGGPAQFF.

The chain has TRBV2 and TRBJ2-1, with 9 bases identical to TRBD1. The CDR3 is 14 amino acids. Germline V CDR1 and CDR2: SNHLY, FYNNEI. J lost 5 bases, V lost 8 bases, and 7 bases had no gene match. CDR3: CASLGTGKNNEQFF. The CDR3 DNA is TGTGCCAGCCTCGGGACAGGGAAAAACAATGAGCAGTTCTTC.

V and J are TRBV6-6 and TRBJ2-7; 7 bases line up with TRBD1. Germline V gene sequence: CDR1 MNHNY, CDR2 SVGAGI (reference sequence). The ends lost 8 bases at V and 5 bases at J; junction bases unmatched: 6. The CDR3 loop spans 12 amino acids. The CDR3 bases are TGTGCCAGCGAGGAGACAGGGAACGAGCAGTACTTC. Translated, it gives CASEETGNEQYF.

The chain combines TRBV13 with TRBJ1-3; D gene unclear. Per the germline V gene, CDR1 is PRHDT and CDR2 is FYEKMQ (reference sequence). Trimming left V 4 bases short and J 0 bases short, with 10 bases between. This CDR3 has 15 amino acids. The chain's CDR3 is CASSYGANSGNTIYF. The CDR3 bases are TGTGCCAGCAGCTACGGTGCCAACTCTGGAAACACCATATATTTT.

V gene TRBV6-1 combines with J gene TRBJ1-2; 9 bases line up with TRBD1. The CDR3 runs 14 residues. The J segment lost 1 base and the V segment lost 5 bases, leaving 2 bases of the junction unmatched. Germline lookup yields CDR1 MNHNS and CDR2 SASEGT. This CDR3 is CASSRTGVNYGYTF. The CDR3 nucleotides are TGTGCCAGCAGTAGGACAGGGGTTAACTATGGCTACACCTTC.

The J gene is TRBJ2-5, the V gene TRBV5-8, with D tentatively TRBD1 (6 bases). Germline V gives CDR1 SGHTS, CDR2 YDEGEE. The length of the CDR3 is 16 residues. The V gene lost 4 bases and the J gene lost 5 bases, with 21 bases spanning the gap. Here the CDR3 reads CASSPRGAGVVETQYF. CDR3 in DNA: TGTGCCAGCAGCCCCCGGGGCGCAGGGGTTGTGGAGACCCAGTACTTC.

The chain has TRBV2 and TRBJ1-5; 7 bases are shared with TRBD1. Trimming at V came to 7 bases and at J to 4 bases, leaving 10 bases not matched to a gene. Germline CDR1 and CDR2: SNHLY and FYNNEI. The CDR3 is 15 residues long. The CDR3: CASKGSGGRNQPQHF. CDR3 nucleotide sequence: TGTGCCAGCAAAGGCTCAGGGGGAAGGAATCAGCCCCAGCATTTT.

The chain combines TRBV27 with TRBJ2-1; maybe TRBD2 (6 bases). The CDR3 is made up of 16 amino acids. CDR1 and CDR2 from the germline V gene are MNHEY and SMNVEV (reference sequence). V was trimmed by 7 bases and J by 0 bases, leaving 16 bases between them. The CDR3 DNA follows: TGTGCCAGCAAGGATGGGGGGAAGAGCTCCTACAATGAGCAGTTCTTC. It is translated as CASKDGGKSSYNEQFF.

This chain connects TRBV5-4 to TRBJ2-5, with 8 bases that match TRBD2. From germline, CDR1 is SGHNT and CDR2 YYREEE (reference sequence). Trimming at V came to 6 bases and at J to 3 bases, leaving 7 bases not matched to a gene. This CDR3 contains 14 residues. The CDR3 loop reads CASTPQAGEETQYF. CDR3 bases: TGTGCCAGCACACCCCAAGCGGGAGAAGAGACCCAGTACTTC.

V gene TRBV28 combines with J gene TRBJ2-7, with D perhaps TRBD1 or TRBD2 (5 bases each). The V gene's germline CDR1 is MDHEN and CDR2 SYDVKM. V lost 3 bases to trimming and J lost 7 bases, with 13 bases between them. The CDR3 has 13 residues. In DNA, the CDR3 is TGTGCCAGCAGTTTCGGGACCCGGGGTGAGCAGTACTTC. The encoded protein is CASSFGTRGEQYF.

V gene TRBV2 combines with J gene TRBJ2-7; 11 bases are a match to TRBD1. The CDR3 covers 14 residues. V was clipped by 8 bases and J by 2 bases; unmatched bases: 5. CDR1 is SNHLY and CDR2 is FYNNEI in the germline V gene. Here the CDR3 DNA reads TGTGCCAGCGGCCGGGACAGGGGGGCCTACGAGCAGTACTTC. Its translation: CASGRDRGAYEQYF.

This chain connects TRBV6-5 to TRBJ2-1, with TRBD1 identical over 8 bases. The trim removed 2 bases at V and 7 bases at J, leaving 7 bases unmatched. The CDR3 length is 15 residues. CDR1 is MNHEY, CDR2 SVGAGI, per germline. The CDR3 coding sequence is TGTGCCAGCAGTTACCGTGGACAGGGTCCGAATGAGCAGTTCTTC. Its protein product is CASSYRGQGPNEQFF.

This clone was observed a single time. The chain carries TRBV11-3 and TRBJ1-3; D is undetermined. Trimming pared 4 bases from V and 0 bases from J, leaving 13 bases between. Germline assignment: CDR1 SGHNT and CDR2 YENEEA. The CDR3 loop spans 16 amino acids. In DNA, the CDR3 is TGTGCCAGCAGCTCGAGGTTGACGGCCTCTGGAAACACCATATATTTT. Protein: CASSSRLTASGNTIYF. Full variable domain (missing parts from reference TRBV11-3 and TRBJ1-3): EAGVVQSPRYKIIEKKQPVAFWCNPISGHNTLYWYLQNLGQGPELLIRYENEEAVDDSQLPKDRFSAERLKGVDSTLKIQPAELGDSAVYLCASSSRLTASGNTIYFGEGSWLTVV.